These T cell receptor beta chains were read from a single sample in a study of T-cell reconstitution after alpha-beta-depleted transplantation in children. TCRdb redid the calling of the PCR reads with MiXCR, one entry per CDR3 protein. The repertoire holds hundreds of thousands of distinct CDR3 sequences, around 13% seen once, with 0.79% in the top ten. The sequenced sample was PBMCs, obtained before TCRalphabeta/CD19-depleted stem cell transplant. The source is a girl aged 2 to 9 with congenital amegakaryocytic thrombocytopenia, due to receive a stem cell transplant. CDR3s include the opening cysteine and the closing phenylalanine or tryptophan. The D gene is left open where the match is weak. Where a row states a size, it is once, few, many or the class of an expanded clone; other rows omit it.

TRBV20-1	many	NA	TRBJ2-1	CSARDAYATKRPYNEQFF	TGCAGTGCTAGAGATGCTTACGCGACTAAACGACCGTACAATGAGCAGTTCTTC
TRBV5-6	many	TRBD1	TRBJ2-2	CASSSGDRFGELFF	TGTGCCAGCAGCTCAGGGGACAGGTTCGGGGAGCTGTTTTTT
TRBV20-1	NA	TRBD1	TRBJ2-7	CSAPTGGTYEQYF	TGCAGTGCCCCGACAGGGGGCACGTACGAGCAGTACTTC
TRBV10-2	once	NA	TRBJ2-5	CASTDSGKIQETQYF	TGCGCCAGCACGGATTCGGGGAAAATCCAAGAGACCCAGTACTTC
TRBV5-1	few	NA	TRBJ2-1	CASSFSLNEQFF	TGCGCCAGCAGCTTTTCCCTCAATGAGCAGTTCTTC
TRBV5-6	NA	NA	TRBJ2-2	CASSLLILRGKITGELFF	TGTGCCAGCAGCTTGCTTATCCTTAGGGGAAAGATCACCGGGGAGCTGTTTTTT
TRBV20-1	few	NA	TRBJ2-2	CSASMVGLNTGELFF	TGCAGTGCTAGTATGGTGGGTCTCAACACCGGGGAGCTGTTTTTT
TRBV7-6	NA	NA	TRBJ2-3	CASSSRPYTDTQYF	TGTGCCAGCAGCTCCAGACCCTACACAGATACGCAGTATTTT
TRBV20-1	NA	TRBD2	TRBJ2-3	CSAYPAGGPSDTQYF	TGCAGTGCTTATCCAGCGGGAGGGCCATCAGATACGCAGTATTTT
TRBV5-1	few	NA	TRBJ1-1	CASSLAAVRANTEAFF	TGCGCCAGCAGCTTGGCCGCCGTCCGGGCGAACACTGAAGCTTTCTTT
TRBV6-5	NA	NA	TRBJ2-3	CASSYGAGTSTDTQYF	TGTGCCAGCAGTTACGGCGCGGGGACTAGCACAGATACGCAGTATTTT
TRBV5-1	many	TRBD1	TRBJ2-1	CASRVTTGDNEQFF	TGCGCCAGCCGAGTAACGACAGGGGACAATGAGCAGTTCTTC
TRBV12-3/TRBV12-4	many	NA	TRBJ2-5	CASSLWAKETQYF	TGTGCCAGCAGTTTGTGGGCTAAAGAGACCCAGTACTTC
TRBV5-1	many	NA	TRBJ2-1	CASSLEWGNEQFF	TGCGCCAGCAGCTTGGAGTGGGGGAATGAGCAGTTCTTC
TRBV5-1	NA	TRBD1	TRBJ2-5	CASSPDRGAQETQSF	TGCGCCAGCAGCCCAGACAGGGGCGCACAAGAGACCCAGTCCTTC
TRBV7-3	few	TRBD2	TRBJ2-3	CASSNSGASTDTQYF	TGTGCCAGCAGCAATAGCGGGGCTAGCACAGATACGCAGTATTTT
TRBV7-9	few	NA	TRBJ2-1	CASSVAVTYNEQFF	TGTGCCAGCAGCGTAGCGGTTACCTACAATGAGCAGTTCTTC
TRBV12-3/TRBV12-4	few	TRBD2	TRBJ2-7	CASTRGLAGVWEQYF	TGTGCCAGTACCAGGGGGCTAGCGGGAGTTTGGGAGCAGTACTTC
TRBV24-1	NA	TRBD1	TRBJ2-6	CATSDLRPGQVAGANVLTF	TGTGCCACCAGTGATTTGCGACCGGGACAGGTGGCCGGGGCCAACGTCCTGACTTTC
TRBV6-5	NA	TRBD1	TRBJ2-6	CASSYYHGQGFGANVLTF	TGTGCCAGCAGTTACTACCACGGACAGGGCTTCGGGGCCAACGTCCTGACTTTC
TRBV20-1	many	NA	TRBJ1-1	CSARGRRGSEAFF	TGCAGTGCTAGAGGTCGGAGGGGGTCGGAAGCTTTCTTT
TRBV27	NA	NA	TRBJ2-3	CASSFYSGPTDTQYF	TGTGCCAGCAGTTTTTATTCGGGGCCCACAGATACGCAGTATTTT
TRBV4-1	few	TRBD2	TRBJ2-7	CASSQGFGQAVAGVVYEQYF	TGCGCCAGCAGCCAAGGTTTTGGACAGGCCGTAGCGGGAGTGGTTTACGAGCAGTACTTC
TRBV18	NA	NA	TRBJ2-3	CASSPTPGLLTDTQYF	TGTGCCAGCTCACCGACTCCGGGACTCCTCACAGATACGCAGTATTTT
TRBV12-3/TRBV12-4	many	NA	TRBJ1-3	CASSFGYPGSSGNTIYF	TGTGCCAGCAGTTTCGGTTATCCGGGGAGCTCTGGAAACACCATATATTTT
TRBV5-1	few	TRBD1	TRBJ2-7	CASSLDRGEAGEQYF	TGCGCCAGCAGCTTGGACAGGGGAGAAGCAGGCGAGCAGTACTTC
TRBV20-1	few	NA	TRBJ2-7	CSAKIEHYEQYF	TGCAGTGCTAAGATTGAGCACTACGAGCAGTACTTC
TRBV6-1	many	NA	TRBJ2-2	CASSPSVSTGELFF	TGTGCCAGCAGTCCGAGCGTTAGCACCGGGGAGCTGTTTTTT
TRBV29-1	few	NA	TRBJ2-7	CSVQQGTYEQYF	TGCAGCGTACAACAGGGTACCTACGAGCAGTACTTC